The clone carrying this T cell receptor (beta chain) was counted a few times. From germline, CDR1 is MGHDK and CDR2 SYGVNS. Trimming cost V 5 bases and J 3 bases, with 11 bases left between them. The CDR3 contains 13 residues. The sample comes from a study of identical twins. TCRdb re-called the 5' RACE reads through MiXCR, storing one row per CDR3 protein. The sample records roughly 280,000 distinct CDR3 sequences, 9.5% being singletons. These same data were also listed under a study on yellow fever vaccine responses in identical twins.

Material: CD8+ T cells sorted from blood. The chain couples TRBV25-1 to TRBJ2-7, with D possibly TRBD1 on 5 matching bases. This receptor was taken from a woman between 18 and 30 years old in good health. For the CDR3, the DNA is TGTGCCAGCAGTCAGGGCTCCTACTACGAGCAGTACTTC. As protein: CASSQGSYYEQYF.